The clone carrying this T cell receptor (beta chain) is a singleton in its sample. What it binds is unknown. This specimen comes from a study of shared clonotypes between healthy human individuals. Study-wide results and limits: Among donors, the sharing of clonotypes was expected to be influenced by sequencing depth.

CDR1 and CDR2 from the germline V gene are MGHRA and YSYEKL. V was trimmed by 5 bases and J by 3 bases, leaving 15 bases between them. The CDR3 extends over 15 amino acids. Naive CD8 cells, CD45RO-negative and positively selected for CCR7, excluded terminally differentiated effector memory CD45RA+ cells. Produced via immunoSEQ multiplex PCR; TCRdb's table is partial and in-frame only. The sample lists 2 million or so clones, around 96% occurring once. This clonotype was sampled from a man aged 18 to 35 in good health. Sample: naive CD8+ T cells sorted from blood. V is TRBV4-1 and J is TRBJ2-3; possibly TRBD1 for D (6 bases). CDR3 sequence reads: CASSLGGFRTDTQYF. CDR3 sequence (DNA): TGCGCCAGCAGCTTAGGGGGATTCAGGACAGATACGCAGTATTTT.